These 19 T cell receptor beta chains were sequenced from one sample in a study of T cell responses to AZD1222 COVID-19 vaccine. Here immunoSEQ multiplex PCR was the method, and the copy in TCRdb shows in-frame clones only, minus some. The profile shows about 82,000 clones, around 82% of them singletons. The sequencing used peripheral blood, collected 28 days after the second AZD1222 dose. Receptors were obtained from an adult who received the AZD1222 COVID-19 vaccine.

The chain employs TRBV19 and TRBJ2-5; TRBD1 might be the D (6 bases). This CDR3 region has 14 residues. Germline loops: CDR1 LNHDA, CDR2 SQIVND (reference sequence). V was trimmed by 3 bases and J by 5 bases, leaving 13 bases between them. CDR3: CASSILGARETQYF. The CDR3 coding sequence is TGTGCCAGTAGTATTTTGGGGGCGAGGGAGACCCAGTACTTC.

This clone appeared a few times. The chain employs TRBV11-2 and TRBJ1-1; TRBD1 might be the D (6 bases). V dropped 5 bases and J dropped 2 bases, with 18 bases sitting between them. This CDR3 is 16 amino acids long. In germline, CDR1 is SGHAT, CDR2 FQNNGV. Here the CDR3 reads CASSHWSGGGNTEAFF. Written as DNA, the CDR3 is TGTGCCAGCAGCCATTGGTCCGGGGGCGGAAACACTGAAGCTTTCTTT.

The rearrangement links TRBV7-2 to TRBJ2-2, with TRBD1 as a possible D gene (5 bases). From germline, CDR1 is SGHTA and CDR2 FQGNSA. There are 14 residues in the CDR3. With 7 bases removed from V and 0 bases from J, the gap between germline ends came to 9 bases. The CDR3 region has the DNA TGTGCCAGCACCCAGGGCCCGAACACCGGGGAGCTGTTTTTT. This gives the protein CASTQGPNTGELFF.

This chain uses TRBV28 with TRBJ2-7; maybe TRBD1 (6 bases). Trimming left V 5 bases short and J 0 bases short, with 11 bases between. Looked up from germline, CDR1 is MDHEN and CDR2 is SYDVKM. The CDR3 covers 14 residues. This CDR3 is CASSPWDTSYEQYF. The CDR3 nucleotides read TGTGCCAGCAGTCCCTGGGACACCTCCTACGAGCAGTACTTC.

This clone occurred once. The V call is TRBV27, the J call TRBJ2-7; D gene ambiguous. Trimming stripped 7 bases from V and 4 bases from J, with 14 bases between. Germline values: CDR1 MNHEY, CDR2 SMNVEV (reference sequence). The CDR3 has 13 residues. The CDR3 bases are TGTGCCAGCATCAACTTAGACGGATACGAGCAGTACTTC. It is translated as CASINLDGYEQYF.

In DNA, the CDR3 is TGTGCCAGCAGTGGTTCCAGAGGGGACAGGGTACTGTACAATGAGCAGTTCTTC. Protein: CASSGSRGDRVLYNEQFF. The J gene is TRBJ2-1, the V gene TRBV25-1; 9 bases are shared with TRBD1. The CDR3 extends over 18 amino acids. The germline CDR1 and CDR2 sequences are MGHDK and SYGVNS. J was trimmed by 4 bases and V by 4 bases; bases with no gene match: 14.

On this clone: The same CDR3 also results from other DNA sequences found in this sample. The chain couples TRBV24-1 to TRBJ2-2, with D unclear. There are 14 residues in the CDR3. Trimming shortened V by 6 bases and J by 3 bases, and 10 bases separated the two germline ends. From germline, CDR1 is KGHDR and CDR2 SFDVKD. Here the CDR3 DNA reads TGTGCCACCAGTCGGGCCGAGTACACCGGGGAGCTGTTTTTT. Residues: CATSRAEYTGELFF.

This rearrangement joins TRBV6-2 or TRBV6-3 to TRBJ2-3, with 8 bases lining up with TRBD2. This CDR3 is built from 14 residues. Germline-derived CDR1 and CDR2 are MNHEY and SVGEGT. With 7 bases clipped from V and 9 bases from J, the junction kept 12 bases outside the gene matches. The CDR3 reads CASIPGGGSVTQYF. Here the CDR3 DNA reads TGTGCCAGCATCCCGGGGGGGGGAAGCGTGACGCAGTATTTT.

The V gene is TRBV28, the J gene TRBJ1-2; unclear D gene. CDR1 is MDHEN, CDR2 SYDVKM, per germline. The V end lost 4 bases, the J end lost 7 bases, and 10 bases lay between the germline ends. This CDR3 spans 12 amino acids. The CDR3 region is CASSSSRAGYTF. The CDR3 nucleotides are TGTGCCAGCAGTTCCTCCCGGGCTGGCTACACCTTC.

This clone was detected a few times. The J gene is TRBJ2-5, the V gene TRBV28; TRBD1 matches at 9 bases. This CDR3 is built from 16 residues. V lost 0 bases, J lost 5 bases, and 7 bases stayed unmatched. CDR1 MDHEN and CDR2 SYDVKM come from the germline V gene. The CDR3 DNA reads TGTGCCAGCAGTTTATGGGACAGGGGCCGCCCCGAGACCCAGTACTTC. Its translation is CASSLWDRGRPETQYF.

This chain links TRBV27 with TRBJ2-3; 14 positions agree with TRBD2. CDR1 is MNHEY and CDR2 is SMNVEV in the germline V gene (reference sequence). V lost 4 bases to trimming and J lost 14 bases; unmatched junction nucleotides: 11. The CDR3 sequence is 15 residues long. CDR3 DNA: TGTGCCAGCAGTTCGACGACTAGCGGGAGGGCCTATCCGTATTTT. Translation: CASSSTTSGRAYPYF.

The chain is built from TRBV7-8 and TRBJ2-1; the match to TRBD2 covers 13 bases. The CDR3 is made up of 16 amino acids. Germline V gene lookup returns CDR1 SGHVS and CDR2 FQNEAQ. The ends lost 1 base at V and 6 bases at J; junction bases unmatched: 3. CDR3 in amino acids: CASSLELAGGPNEQFF. In DNA form, the CDR3 reads TGTGCCAGCAGCTTAGAACTAGCGGGAGGGCCCAATGAGCAGTTCTTC.

This clone was picked up one time. The rearrangement links TRBV11-3 to TRBJ1-3, with D unclear. CDR3 length: 15 amino acids. The ends were cut back, 5 bases at V and 1 base at J, with 12 bases in the middle. Looked up from germline, CDR1 is SGHNT and CDR2 is YENEEA. The CDR3, as DNA: TGTGCCAGCAGCCTCAGAGCGGGGTCTGGAAACACCATATATTTT. Amino acid sequence: CASSLRAGSGNTIYF.

V gene TRBV5-4 combines with J gene TRBJ1-5, with no clear D. V gave up 4 bases and J gave up 3 bases, with 8 bases separating them. This CDR3 has 13 amino acids. Germline V lookup: CDR1 SGHNT, CDR2 YYREEE (reference sequence). CDR3 DNA: TGTGCCAGCAGCCCGGGTTACAATCAGCCCCAGCATTTT. Its translation is CASSPGYNQPQHF.

About this clone itself: Sequence at one end of the junction differs from germline and may be a read error. This chain uses TRBV7-8 with TRBJ1-1; perhaps TRBD1 as D (5 bases). Germline CDR1 is SGHVS and CDR2 is FQNEAQ. The CDR3 runs 16 residues. The CDR3 nucleotides are TGTGCCAGCACCTTAGATTACCGGGGGACGAACACTGAAGCTTTCTTT. Its translation is CASTLDYRGTNTEAFF.

The chain recombines TRBV15 with TRBJ1-2, with D possibly TRBD1 on 5 matching bases. V gave up 5 bases and J gave up 3 bases, with 13 bases separating them. Per germline, CDR1 LNHNV and CDR2 YYDKDF (reference sequence). CDR3 size: 14 residues. The CDR3: CATSPGRGHYGYTF. As DNA, the CDR3 is TGTGCCACCAGCCCCGGGAGGGGACACTATGGCTACACCTTC.

The V and J genes are TRBV28 and TRBJ1-5, with 8 bases aligning to TRBD1. V lost 7 bases and J lost 5; bases outside the gene matches: 7. Per the germline V gene, CDR1 is MDHEN and CDR2 is SYDVKM. The CDR3 is 14 amino acids. The CDR3 region is CASTSGQGYQPQHF. The CDR3 DNA reads as TGTGCCAGCACCTCAGGACAGGGATATCAGCCCCAGCATTTT.

This clone has only one observation. The rearrangement uses TRBV19 and TRBJ2-5, with 12 bases aligning to TRBD2. The CDR3 spans 14 residues. The V and J ends lost 6 bases and 2 bases, in that order; junction bases with no gene match: 1. Germline-derived CDR1 and CDR2 are LNHDA and SQIVND (reference sequence). Here the CDR3 reads CASRLAGGQETQYF. Written as DNA, the CDR3 is TGTGCCAGTAGACTAGCGGGAGGTCAAGAGACCCAGTACTTC.

The rearrangement links TRBV6-1 to TRBJ1-5; no reliable D call. Germline CDR1 is MNHNS and CDR2 is SASEGT. Deletions cut 2 bases from V and 6 bases from J, with 17 bases between. The length of the CDR3 is 16 residues. The CDR3 loop is CASSERVRSDVQPQHF. For the CDR3, the DNA is TGTGCCAGCAGTGAAAGGGTTAGGTCAGATGTTCAGCCCCAGCATTTT.